This T cell receptor beta chain was obtained from a study of T cell repertoires in cytomegalovirus infection. Study-level background: Public TCR beta signature analysis indicated the presence of both CMV infection and matching HLA type.

The ends were cut back, 4 bases at V and 1 base at J, with 8 bases in the middle. Germline CDR1 is SGHTA and CDR2 is FQGNSA. The CDR3 is 14 residues long. A single record per CDR3 protein comes from TCRdb applying MiXCR to the reads. The sample gives 100,000 or so distinct CDR3 sequences, 16% of which show up once; over 8% is in the top ten. This clonotype appeared many times. Its antigen is not known. Broader study findings: CMV-specific TCR beta clonotypes restricted by HLA-C were the ones dominating the ex vivo response. CMV carriers having the relevant HLA were flagged by cumulative public TCR beta family frequency.

This sequence was found in a human donor in good health (CMV status not recorded). Some clones in this sample may be carry-over from other donors' samples. Sequenced input: PBMCs. This rearrangement joins TRBV7-2 to TRBJ1-5; D unresolved. CDR3 DNA sequence: TGTGCCAGCAGCTCGGGAGAAAGCAATCAGCCCCAGCATTTT. Translated, it gives CASSSGESNQPQHF.